The 21 T cell receptor beta chains below were found in one sample sequenced in a study of shared clonotypes between healthy human individuals. The repertoire was sequenced with immunoSEQ multiplex PCR; TCRdb's copy has only in-frame clones and lacks some. The repertoire consists of about 680,000 clones, with around 78% occurring once and the leading ten covering around 2%. The sample was memory CD4+ T cells sorted from blood. Subset denoted: CD45RA-negative fraction. These receptors originate from a woman between 25 and 40 years old in good health.

This clone has a single count. This chain connects TRBV10-3 to TRBJ1-2; D is perhaps TRBD1 (5 bases). CDR1 and CDR2 from the germline V gene are ENHRY and SYGVKD. Trimming removed 6 bases from V and 8 bases from J, with 19 bases in between. The CDR3 has 14 residues. The chain's CDR3 is CAISAGTVKSGYTF. The DNA of the CDR3 is TGTGCCATCAGCGCCGGGACGGTGAAGAGCGGCTACACCTTC.

The CDR3 bases are TGTGCCTGGAAAAGTTTGCGGTTTACCGGGGAGCTGTTTTTT. The encoded protein is CAWKSLRFTGELFF. The chain couples TRBV30 to TRBJ2-2; D is ambiguous. The germline gives CDR1 GTSNPN, CDR2 SVGIG (reference sequence). The CDR3 contains 14 residues. Trimming removed 4 bases from V and 5 bases from J, with 14 bases in between.

Here the CDR3 reads CASSQPATDTQYF. CDR3 DNA sequence: TGTGCCAGCAGCCAACCAGCCACAGATACGCAGTATTTT. The chain couples TRBV5-6 to TRBJ2-3; D is uncertain. Trimming cost V 4 bases and J 2 bases, with 8 bases left between them. Looked up from germline, CDR1 is SGHDT and CDR2 is YYEEEE. The CDR3 length is 13 residues.

A few counts support this clone. V usage is TRBV29-1 and J usage is TRBJ2-1; D is unclear. V was cut by 2 bases and J by 5 bases, with 16 bases left in between. Per germline, CDR1 SQVTM and CDR2 ANQGSEA. This CDR3 is built from 15 residues. The CDR3: CSVEFGSRPDNEQFF. CDR3 DNA sequence: TGCAGCGTTGAATTTGGAAGTCGACCCGACAATGAGCAGTTCTTC.

The chain carries TRBV9 and TRBJ2-1; 7 bases match TRBD2. Trimming cost V 0 bases and J 2 bases; bases outside gene matches: 5. Germline values: CDR1 SGDLS, CDR2 YYNGEE. CDR3 length: 16 amino acids. CDR3 DNA: TGTGCCAGCAGCGTAGGCTCAGCGGGGCCCTACAATGAGCAGTTCTTC. The encoded protein is CASSVGSAGPYNEQFF.

Of note for this clone: The same CDR3 can be traced to other DNA sequences in this sample. The chain is built from TRBV28 and TRBJ1-2; the D is unclear. CDR3 length: 12 amino acids. The V end lost 3 bases, the J end lost 8 bases, and 10 bases lay between the germline ends. CDR1 is MDHEN and CDR2 is SYDVKM in the germline V gene. CDR3 region: CASSFGARGYTF. The CDR3 DNA reads as TGTGCCAGCAGTTTCGGTGCCAGAGGCTACACCTTC.

The count of this clone is one. The chain has TRBV5-4 and TRBJ2-4; 8 positions agree with TRBD2. The CDR3 length is 15 residues. V was pared by 4 bases and J by 6 bases, with 9 bases of the junction left unmatched. CDR1 is SGHNT and CDR2 is YYREEE in the germline V gene (reference sequence). The CDR3 bases are TGTGCCAGCAGCCCGCTTAGCGGGACTGCAAACATTCAGTACTTC. Translated, it gives CASSPLSGTANIQYF.

The rearrangement uses TRBV27 and TRBJ2-7, with D perhaps TRBD2 (6 bases). CDR3 size: 13 residues. Germline V gene data show CDR1 as MNHEY and CDR2 as SMNVEV (reference sequence). V was pared by 9 bases and J by 5 bases, with 17 bases between. The DNA of the CDR3 is TGTGCCAGAAGAGGGACTGCCCGCGACGAGCAGTACTTC. It yields the protein CARRGTARDEQYF.

The rearrangement joins TRBV27 to TRBJ1-1, with D tentatively TRBD1 (6 bases). The CDR3 loop spans 17 amino acids. The germline CDR1 and CDR2 sequences are MNHEY and SMNVEV (reference sequence). Trimming pared 1 base from V and 2 bases from J, leaving 17 bases between. CDR3 nucleotide sequence: TGTGCCAGCAGTTTATTTCGAGGCAGGGGAGGAAACACTGAAGCTTTCTTT. This sequence encodes CASSLFRGRGGNTEAFF.

This clone was detected many times. V is TRBV9 and J is TRBJ2-1; 7 bases match TRBD2. Trimming cost V 4 bases and J 0 bases; bases outside gene matches: 7. CDR1 and CDR2 (germline): SGDLS, YYNGEE. The CDR3 sequence is 16 residues long. CDR3 DNA sequence: TGTGCCAGCAGCCCAGGGACTACCCCCTCCTACAATGAGCAGTTCTTC. Its protein product is CASSPGTTPSYNEQFF.

The V call is TRBV27, the J call TRBJ1-2; 8 bases map to TRBD1. Losses at the gene ends were 0 bases for V and 4 bases for J; bases not matched to a gene: 7. CDR1 is MNHEY and CDR2 is SMNVEV in the germline V gene (reference sequence). This CDR3 has 16 amino acids. CDR3 nucleotide sequence: TGTGCCAGCAGTTTATCCCCCCCGACAGGGGTCTATGGCTACACCTTC. Its protein is CASSLSPPTGVYGYTF.

Comment on this clone: Additional DNA sequences in this sample encode the identical CDR3. This rearrangement joins TRBV29-1 to TRBJ1-1, with D maybe TRBD1 (5 bases). The V and J ends lost 2 bases and 4 bases respectively, with 8 bases between them. Germline assignment: CDR1 SQVTM and CDR2 ANQGSEA. The CDR3 runs 12 residues. In DNA, the CDR3 is TGCAGCGTTGAATCGGGGGGCACTGAAGCTTTCTTT. It translates to CSVESGGTEAFF.

There are a few counts of this clone. This same CDR3 is encoded by further DNA sequences in the sample. This rearrangement joins TRBV28 to TRBJ2-7; D may be TRBD1 (5 bases). The CDR3 sequence is 12 residues long. Trimming stripped 7 bases from V and 2 bases from J, with 9 bases between. Germline V gene lookup returns CDR1 MDHEN and CDR2 SYDVKM. The CDR3 here is CASTRATYEQYF. CDR3 coding DNA: TGTGCCAGCACCAGGGCTACCTACGAGCAGTACTTC. Looking up the rest from reference TRBV28 and TRBJ2-7 gives the full variable domain: DVKVTQSSRYLVKRTGEKVFLECVQDMDHENMFWYRQDPGLGLRLIYFSYDVKMKEKGDIPEGYSVSREKKERFSLILESASTNQTSMYLCASTRATYEQYFGPGTRLTVT.

V and J are TRBV28 and TRBJ2-1; 7 positions match TRBD2. Germline CDR1 is MDHEN and CDR2 is SYDVKM. The CDR3 is 19 residues long. The CDR3 nucleotides are TGTGGGTTCCTCCTCGTGACTACCTCCCGGGACTACCTAGGGAGTGAGCAGTTCTTC. Encoded protein: CGFLLVTTSRDYLGSEQFF.

This chain connects TRBV2 to TRBJ2-3; 13 bases line up with TRBD2. The germline gives CDR1 SNHLY, CDR2 FYNNEI. The CDR3 extends over 18 amino acids. V lost 4 bases to trimming and J lost 0 bases; unmatched junction nucleotides: 7. CDR3 in amino acids: CASSVGLAGVTSTDTQYF. In DNA, the CDR3 is TGTGCCAGCAGTGTAGGACTAGCGGGAGTTACGAGCACAGATACGCAGTATTTT. The whole variable domain, remainder taken from reference TRBV2 and TRBJ2-3, is EPEVTQTPSHQVTQMGQEVILRCVPISNHLYFYWYRQILGQKVEFLVSFYNNEISEKSEIFDDQFSVERPDGSNFTLKIRSTKLEDSAMYFCASSVGLAGVTSTDTQYFGPGTRLTVL.

This clone was detected only once. The chain's CDR3 is CASSLDRDRGEKLFF. CDR3 DNA: TGTGCCAGCAGCTTAGACCGGGACAGGGGAGAAAAACTGTTTTTT. The chain carries TRBV7-2 and TRBJ1-4, with 10 bases identical to TRBD1. CDR1 is SGHTA, CDR2 FQGNSA, per germline. V trimming: 1 base; J trimming: 8 bases; junction bases outside the gene matches: 4. The CDR3 runs to 15 residues.

This clone was counted a few times. The rearrangement links TRBV5-1 to TRBJ2-2; no reliable D call. Trimming left V 5 bases short and J 8 bases short, with 13 bases between. Germline V gene data show CDR1 as SGHRS and CDR2 as YFSETQ. This CDR3 is 13 amino acids long. DNA of the CDR3: TGCGCCAGCAGGGTTAGTCTTGGTGGGGAGCTGTTTTTT. Amino acid sequence: CASRVSLGGELFF.

The sample holds many counts of this clone. V gene TRBV5-7 combines with J gene TRBJ1-5; D is ambiguous. TRBV5-7 is marked as an open reading frame, function uncertain. Trimming took off 0 bases at V and 8 bases at J, with 3 bases between the two ends. The CDR3 runs to 11 residues. DNA for the CDR3: TGTGCCAGCAGCTTGGAAGAGCCCCAGCATTTT. Amino acids: CASSLEEPQHF.

The chain is built from TRBV5-4 and TRBJ2-7; 13 positions agree with TRBD2. The CDR3 has 16 residues. The germline V gene encodes CDR1 SGHNT and CDR2 YYREEE (reference sequence). J lost 2 bases, V lost 5 bases, and 7 bases had no gene match. The CDR3 coding sequence is TGTGCCAGCAGGGCCGGACTAGCGGGGGAGACCTACGAGCAGTACTTC. Amino acid sequence: CASRAGLAGETYEQYF.

The V call is TRBV7-3, the J call TRBJ1-1; D call uncertain. Germline assignment: CDR1 SGHTA and CDR2 FQGTGA. The CDR3 covers 13 residues. V shed 5 bases and J shed 3 bases, with 10 bases lying between them. In DNA form, the CDR3 reads TGTGCCAGCAGCCGAGGCGCCGACACTGAAGCTTTCTTT. The encoded protein is CASSRGADTEAFF.

This chain connects TRBV23-1 to TRBJ1-1; D might be TRBD1 (5 bases). TRBV23-1 is flagged as an ORF with uncertain function. The CDR3 is 15 amino acids. The germline V and J ends were trimmed by 6 bases and 3 bases, with 17 bases remaining between them. In DNA form, the CDR3 reads TGCGCCAGCAGGGACACTACCGGGGCGTACACTGAAGCTTTCTTT. It specifies CASRDTTGAYTEAFF.